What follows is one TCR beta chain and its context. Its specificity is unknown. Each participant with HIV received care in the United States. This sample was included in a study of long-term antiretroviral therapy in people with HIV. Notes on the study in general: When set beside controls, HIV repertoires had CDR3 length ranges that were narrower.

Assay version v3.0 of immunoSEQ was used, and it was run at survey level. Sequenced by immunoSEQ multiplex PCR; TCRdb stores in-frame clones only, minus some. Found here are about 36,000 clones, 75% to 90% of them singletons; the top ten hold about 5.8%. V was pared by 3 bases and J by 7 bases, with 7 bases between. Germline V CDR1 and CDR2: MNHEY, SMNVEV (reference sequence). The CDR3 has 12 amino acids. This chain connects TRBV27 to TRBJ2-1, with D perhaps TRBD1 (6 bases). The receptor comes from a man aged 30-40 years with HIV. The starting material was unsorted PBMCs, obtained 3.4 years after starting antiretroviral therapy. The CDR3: CASSFRGNEQFF. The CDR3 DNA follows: TGTGCCAGCAGTTTTAGGGGGAATGAGCAGTTCTTC.